This T cell receptor (beta chain) was documented in a study of T cell responses to AZD1222 COVID-19 vaccine. Whole-study context: The analysis combined second doses at about 4 or about 12 weeks.

The germline gives CDR1 MDHEN, CDR2 SYDVKM. V was cut by 7 bases and J by 3 bases, with 16 bases left in between. The CDR3 totals 15 residues. Sequencing was performed with immunoSEQ multiplex PCR; in TCRdb, only in-frame clones are kept and a portion is missing. The table includes 150,000 or so clones, roughly nine tenths detected once. This sequence joins TRBV28 and TRBJ1-5; the D is unclear. Sequenced here: peripheral blood, sampled on day 0 of AZD1222 vaccination. The receptor was isolated from an adult in good health. CDR3 coding DNA: TGTGCCAGCACACCCATATCAAGGGCCAATCAGCCCCAGCATTTT. This translates into CASTPISRANQPQHF.